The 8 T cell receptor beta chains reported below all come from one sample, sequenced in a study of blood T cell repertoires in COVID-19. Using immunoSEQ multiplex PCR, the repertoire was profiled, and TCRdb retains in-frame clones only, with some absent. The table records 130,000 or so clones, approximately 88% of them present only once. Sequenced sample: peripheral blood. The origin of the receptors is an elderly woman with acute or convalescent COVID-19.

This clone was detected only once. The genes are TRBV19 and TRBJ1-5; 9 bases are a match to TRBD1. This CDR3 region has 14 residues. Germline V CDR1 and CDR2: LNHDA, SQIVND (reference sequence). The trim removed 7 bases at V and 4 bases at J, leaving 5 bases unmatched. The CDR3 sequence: CASTGQGLNQPQHF. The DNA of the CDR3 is TGTGCCAGTACCGGACAGGGGTTAAATCAGCCCCAGCATTTT.

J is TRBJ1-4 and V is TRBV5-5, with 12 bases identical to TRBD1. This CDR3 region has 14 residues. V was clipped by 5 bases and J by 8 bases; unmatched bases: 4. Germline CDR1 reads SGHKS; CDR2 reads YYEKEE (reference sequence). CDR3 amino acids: CASRRDRGHEKLFF. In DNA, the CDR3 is TGTGCCAGCAGACGGGACAGGGGGCACGAAAAACTGTTTTTT.

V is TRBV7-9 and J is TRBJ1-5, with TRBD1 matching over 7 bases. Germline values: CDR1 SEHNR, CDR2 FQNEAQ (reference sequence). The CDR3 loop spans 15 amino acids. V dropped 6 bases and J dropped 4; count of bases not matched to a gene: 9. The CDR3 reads CASSTDRVFNQPQHF. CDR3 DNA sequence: TGTGCCAGCAGTACAGACAGGGTCTTTAATCAGCCCCAGCATTTT.

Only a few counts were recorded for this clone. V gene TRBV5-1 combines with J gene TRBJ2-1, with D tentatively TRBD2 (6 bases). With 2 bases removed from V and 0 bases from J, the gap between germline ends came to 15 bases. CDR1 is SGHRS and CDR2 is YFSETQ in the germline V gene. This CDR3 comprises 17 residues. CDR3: CASSFGLLRSSYNEQFF. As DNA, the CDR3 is TGCGCCAGCAGCTTTGGACTATTACGAAGCTCCTACAATGAGCAGTTCTTC. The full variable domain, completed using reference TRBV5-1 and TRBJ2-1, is KAGVTQTPRYLIKTRGQQVTLSCSPISGHRSVSWYQQTPGQGLQFLFEYFSETQRNKGNFPGRFSGRQFSNSRSEMNVSTLELGDSALYLCASSFGLLRSSYNEQFFGPGTRLTVL.

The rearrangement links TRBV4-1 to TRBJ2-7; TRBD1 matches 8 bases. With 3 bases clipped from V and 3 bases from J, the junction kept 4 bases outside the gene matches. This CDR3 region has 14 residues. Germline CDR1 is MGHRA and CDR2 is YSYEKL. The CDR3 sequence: CASSHQGAYYEQYF. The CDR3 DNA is TGCGCCAGCAGCCACCAGGGGGCGTACTACGAGCAGTACTTC.

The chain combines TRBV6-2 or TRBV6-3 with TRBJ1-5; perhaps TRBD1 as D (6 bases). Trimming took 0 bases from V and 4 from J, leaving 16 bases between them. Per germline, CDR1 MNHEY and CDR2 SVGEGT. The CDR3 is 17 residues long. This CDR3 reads CASSYSGAWGGNQPQHF. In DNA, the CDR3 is TGTGCCAGCAGTTACTCGGGGGCTTGGGGCGGTAATCAGCCCCAGCATTTT.

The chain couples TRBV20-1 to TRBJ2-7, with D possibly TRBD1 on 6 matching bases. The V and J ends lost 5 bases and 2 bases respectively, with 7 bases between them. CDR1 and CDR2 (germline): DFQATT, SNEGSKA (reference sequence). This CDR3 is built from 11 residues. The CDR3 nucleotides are TGCAGTGCTCGGACAGCCTACGAGCAGTACTTC. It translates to CSARTAYEQYF.

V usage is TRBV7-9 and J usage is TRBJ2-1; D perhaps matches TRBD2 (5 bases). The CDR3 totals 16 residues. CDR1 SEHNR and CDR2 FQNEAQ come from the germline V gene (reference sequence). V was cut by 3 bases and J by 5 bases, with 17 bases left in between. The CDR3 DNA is TGTGCCAGCAGCTTGTACGAAGGACTCGCCGACAATGAGCAGTTCTTC. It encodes CASSLYEGLADNEQFF.